Listed below are T cell receptor beta chains from one sample, sequenced in a study of CD8 T cells in Susac syndrome. TCRdb re-analysed the immunoSEQ multiplex PCR reads in MiXCR, keeping a single row per CDR3 protein. The sample has about 130,000 distinct CDR3 sequences, approximately 95% seen once. The sample comprised CD8+ T cells from PBMCs. These receptors came from a human donor with Susac syndrome. Each CDR3 is given with its conserved first and last residue. A D gene is named only where the DNA matches it firmly.

DNA: TGTGCCAGCAGCCAACTAGACGGTGTGAAGACCTACGAGCAGTACTTC; CDR3: CASSQLDGVKTYEQYF; J: TRBJ2-7; V: TRBV3-1; D: NA; length: 16
DNA: TGTGCCAGCAGCAAGGATGTGAACACTGAAGCTTTCTTT; CDR3: CASSKDVNTEAFF; J: TRBJ1-1; V: TRBV9; D: NA; length: 13
DNA: TGTGCCAGCAGCGGACACGGGAGTCTAGATGAGCAGTTCTTC; CDR3: CASSGHGSLDEQFF; J: TRBJ2-1; V: TRBV9; D: NA; length: 14
DNA: TGTGCCAGCAGTTCCCGGCCCCCGCGAGAGACCCAGTACTTC; CDR3: CASSSRPPRETQYF; J: TRBJ2-5; V: TRBV12-3/TRBV12-4; D: NA; length: 14
DNA: TGCAGCGTTGAGGAGGGCACCTACGAGCAGTACTTC; CDR3: CSVEEGTYEQYF; J: TRBJ2-7; V: TRBV29-1; D: NA; length: 12
DNA: TGTGCCACCAGCAGAGAGGCAGGGGGCGCCTACAATGAGCAGTTCTTC; CDR3: CATSREAGGAYNEQFF; J: TRBJ2-1; V: TRBV15; D: TRBD1; length: 16
DNA: TGTGCCAGCAGTTTCCAGGGGGCGCTCGGGAACACTGAAGCTTTCTTT; CDR3: CASSFQGALGNTEAFF; J: TRBJ1-1; V: TRBV27; D: TRBD1; length: 16
DNA: TGCGCCAGCAGCTTGGTGGGACAGGGTATCGAGCAGTACTTC; CDR3: CASSLVGQGIEQYF; J: TRBJ2-7; V: TRBV5-1; D: TRBD1; length: 14
DNA: TGTGTGGGTCTCCCCCCCAGGAGCGGGTTCACCAAGGATACGCAGTATTTT; CDR3: CVGLPPRSGFTKDTQYF; J: TRBJ2-3; V: TRBV30; D: NA; length: 17
DNA: TGTGCCAGCAGTTTAGGGGCGACAGCTAATGGCTACACCTTC; CDR3: CASSLGATANGYTF; J: TRBJ1-2; V: TRBV12-3/TRBV12-4; D: NA; length: 14
DNA: TGCGCCAGCAGCCAACCCATCCTAGGAAGCGACAATGAGCAGTTCTTC; CDR3: CASSQPILGSDNEQFF; J: TRBJ2-1; V: TRBV5-1; D: NA; length: 16
DNA: TGTGCCAGCACCGGGACACCTTTCTCCTACTATGGCTACACCTTC; CDR3: CASTGTPFSYYGYTF; J: TRBJ1-2; V: TRBV28; D: NA; length: 15
DNA: TGTGCCAGCAGTTTAGTCCATACCCCCCACTACGAGCAGTACTTC; CDR3: CASSLVHTPHYEQYF; J: TRBJ2-7; V: TRBV12-3/TRBV12-4; D: NA; length: 15
DNA: TGTGCCAGCAAAAGCACAGGGGCTGGCTACACCTTC; CDR3: CASKSTGAGYTF; J: TRBJ1-2; V: TRBV6-5; D: TRBD1; length: 12
DNA: TGTGCCAGCAGTAACGGAACGAACACCGGGGAGCTGTTTTTT; CDR3: CASSNGTNTGELFF; J: TRBJ2-2; V: TRBV5-6; D: NA; length: 14
DNA: TGTGCCAGCAGTACCCCGGGGACAGGGGGCTTCGACACCGGGGAGCTGTTTTTT; CDR3: CASSTPGTGGFDTGELFF; J: TRBJ2-2; V: TRBV9; D: TRBD1; length: 18
DNA: TGCGCCAGCAGCCAAGGGACTAGCGGGATCCATGAGCAGTTCTTC; CDR3: CASSQGTSGIHEQFF; J: TRBJ2-1; V: TRBV5-1; D: TRBD2; length: 15
DNA: TGCAGCGTTGAAGATCTGCCGGGCTACACCTTC; CDR3: CSVEDLPGYTF; J: TRBJ1-2; V: TRBV29-1; D: NA; length: 11
DNA: TGCAGCGTTGAGGACCTCGAATTGAGCACTGAAGCTTTCTTT; CDR3: CSVEDLELSTEAFF; J: TRBJ1-1; V: TRBV29-1; D: NA; length: 14
DNA: TGCGCCAGCAGCTTGGTAACGGGGGCCTATGGCTACACCTTC; CDR3: CASSLVTGAYGYTF; J: TRBJ1-2; V: TRBV5-1; D: NA; length: 14
DNA: TGTGCCAGCAGCGTAGGCTGGGATCAGCCCCAGCATTTT; CDR3: CASSVGWDQPQHF; J: TRBJ1-5; V: TRBV9; D: NA; length: 13
DNA: TGTGCCAGCAGTTTGCGTCGCTCCTACAATGAGCAGTTCTTC; CDR3: CASSLRRSYNEQFF; J: TRBJ2-1; V: TRBV27; D: NA; length: 14
DNA: TGTGCCAGCAGCTTGTTGGCCGCGCCTGAAGCTTTCTTT; CDR3: CASSLLAAPEAFF; J: TRBJ1-1; V: TRBV13; D: NA; length: 13
DNA: TGCAGCGTTGAGGGCGACAGATCGCTCTCCGATGAGCAGTTCTTC; CDR3: CSVEGDRSLSDEQFF; J: TRBJ2-1; V: TRBV29-1; D: NA; length: 15
DNA: TGTGCCAGCAGGATGATAGCGGGAGTACCAGATACGCAGTATTTT; CDR3: CASRMIAGVPDTQYF; J: TRBJ2-3; V: TRBV27; D: TRBD2; length: 15